This TCR beta chain is from a study of identifying expanded T cells in peripheral blood. Measured with immunoSEQ multiplex PCR; TCRdb has only the in-frame clones, and not every one. The table lists around 91,000 clones, about 91% of them singletons. The CDR3 is 17 amino acids. The sample consisted of blood. The rearrangement uses TRBV21-1 and TRBJ1-2; the table names TRBD1, a call not compared with the DNA. TRBV21-1 is a pseudogene segment. This TCR was sampled from a person aged 18-70 years in good health. The CDR3 sequence is CASSTDRDKFRNYGYTF. CDR3 nucleotide sequence: TGTGCCAGCAGTACGGACAGGGACAAATTTCGTAACTATGGCTACACCTTC.